The 7 T cell receptor beta chains below come from one sample, sequenced in a study of T cell repertoires in cytomegalovirus infection (dated by TCRdb to about 2019). Their recognized antigens are unknown. The reads were generated on an Illumina HiSeq 1500. TCRdb handled the public reads itself, with Q25 trimming in fastp and clone calling in MiXCR, and kept productive beta chains. Here each entry gathers all rows of one CDR3 protein and keeps the most common genes and DNA. This sample lists 900,000 to 950,000 distinct CDR3 sequences; around 31% were detected once. Roughly an eighth of the sample belongs to the ten largest clones. The treatment or condition label of this sample denotes: in vitro stimulation with specific CMV peptide epitopes to enrich CMV-specific T cells. The sample was cultured CD8+ T cells from PBMCs, taken from culture after CMV antigen stimulation. Receptors originate from a human donor in good health (CMV status not recorded). Some clones in this sample may be carry-over from other donors' samples.

The chain recombines TRBV5-6 with TRBJ1-6; 7 bases fit TRBD1. The CDR3 loop spans 14 amino acids. V lost 2 bases and J lost 4; bases outside the gene matches: 0. Germline CDR1 reads SGHDT; CDR2 reads YYEEEE. This CDR3 reads CASSLQGYNSPLHF. CDR3 coding DNA: TGTGCCAGCAGCTTACAGGGGTATAATTCACCCCTCCACTTT.

There are a few counts of this clonotype. The gene calls are TRBV6-2 or TRBV6-3 and TRBJ2-1; 9 bases agree with TRBD2. The germline V gene encodes CDR1 MNHEY and CDR2 SVGEGT. V shed 1 base, J shed 8 bases, and the junction held 6 bases outside the gene matches. The CDR3 sequence is 15 residues long. CDR3 DNA: TGTGCCAGCAGTTACTGGCTAGCGGGGTCGTATGAGCAGTTCTTC. This gives the protein CASSYWLAGSYEQFF.

This chain uses TRBV7-8 with TRBJ2-2; TRBD2 is a possible D gene (5 bases). The V and J ends lost 8 bases and 0 bases respectively, with 22 bases between them. Germline CDR1 SGHVS, CDR2 FQNEAQ. The length of the CDR3 is 18 residues. The CDR3 spells CASPSEGSAGANTGELFF. In DNA, the CDR3 is TGTGCCAGCCCCTCGGAAGGGTCCGCCGGGGCGAACACCGGGGAGCTGTTTTTT.

The chain employs TRBV11-2 and TRBJ2-7; D possibly corresponds to TRBD2 (6 bases). CDR1 is SGHAT and CDR2 is FQNNGV in the germline V gene. V was cut by 3 bases and J by 0 bases, with 15 bases left in between. The CDR3 sequence is 16 residues long. Here the CDR3 reads CASSFWGDASSYEQYV. CDR3 DNA: TGTGCCAGCAGCTTTTGGGGGGACGCCAGCTCCTACGAGCAGTACGTC.

In this sample, this clonotype turned up a few times. This clone may be a read error of a much larger clone one base away. This sequence joins TRBV6-2 or TRBV6-3 and TRBJ1-1, with D unclear. The germline V gene encodes CDR1 MNHEY and CDR2 SVGEGT. This CDR3 comprises 12 residues. V was cut by 2 bases and J by 6 bases, with 7 bases left in between. DNA of the CDR3: TGTGCCAGCAGTTACGGGGTCCCTGAAGCTTTCTTT. Translation: CASSYGVPEAFF.

The chain recombines TRBV7-6 with TRBJ1-6, with unresolved D. Germline CDR1 reads SGHVS; CDR2 reads FNYEAQ. V was trimmed by 4 bases and J by 3 bases, leaving 10 bases between them. CDR3 length equals 15 residues. DNA of the CDR3: TGTGCCAGCAGCTCAGACTATATCTATAATTCACCCCTCCACTTT. It translates to CASSSDYIYNSPLHF.

V and J are TRBV6-5 and TRBJ2-2; no firm D call. The CDR3 loop spans 13 amino acids. Germline values: CDR1 MNHEY, CDR2 SVGAGI. The V gene lost 4 bases and the J gene lost 6 bases, with 9 bases spanning the gap. In DNA form, the CDR3 reads TGTGCCAGCAGTTTCACGGGCTCCGGGGAGCTGTTTTTT. As protein: CASSFTGSGELFF.